This is a list of T cell receptor beta chains from one sample in a study of T cell responses to AZD1222 COVID-19 vaccine. The table came from immunoSEQ multiplex PCR; TCRdb's copy has only in-frame clones and leaves some out. The sample lists around 120,000 clones; roughly 91% were seen once. The material was peripheral blood, obtained 28 days after the second AZD1222 dose. These receptors were taken from an adult who received the AZD1222 COVID-19 vaccine. The CDR3 runs from the conserved cysteine through the conserved F or W. The D gene is left open where the match is weak. Not every row has a clone size; where given, it reads once, few, many or a size class.

- | TRBJ2-3 | TRBV14 | - | CASSQDRRRRGGTDTQYF | TGTGCCAGCAGCCAAGATAGGAGGCGCAGGGGCGGAACAGATACGCAGTATTTT
TRBD1 | TRBJ2-5 | TRBV15 | - | CATSRTRGRTETQYF | TGTGCCACCAGCAGAACTAGGGGGCGGACAGAGACCCAGTACTTC
- | TRBJ1-2 | TRBV12-3/TRBV12-4 | - | CASSLLRYGYTF | TGTGCCAGCAGTTTACTCAGATATGGCTACACCTTC
TRBD2 | TRBJ2-3 | TRBV29-1 | - | CSVEELAGVGTQYF | TGCAGCGTTGAGGAACTAGCGGGAGTTGGTACGCAGTATTTT
- | TRBJ2-3 | TRBV29-1 | once | CSVERGIKDTQYF | TGCAGCGTTGAGCGAGGCATCAAAGATACGCAGTATTTT
TRBD1 | TRBJ2-6 | TRBV7-3 | - | CASSLSPQGAPGANVLTF | TGTGCCAGCAGCCTTTCTCCGCAGGGGGCGCCCGGGGCCAACGTCCTGACTTTC
- | TRBJ2-7 | TRBV7-8 | - | CASSLGQGKYEQYF | TGTGCCAGCAGCTTAGGCCAGGGCAAGTACGAGCAGTACTTC
TRBD1 | TRBJ1-6 | TRBV6-1 | once | CASSEAGQGNSPLHF | TGTGCCAGCAGTGAAGCGGGACAGGGTAATTCACCCCTCCACTTT
- | TRBJ1-2 | TRBV5-8 | - | CASSFDGGNNYGYTF | TGTGCCAGCAGCTTCGACGGCGGGAACAACTATGGCTACACCTTC
- | TRBJ1-5 | TRBV2 | - | CASSQDSGENQPQHF | TGTGCCAGCAGTCAAGACAGTGGGGAAAATCAGCCCCAGCATTTT
- | TRBJ1-4 | TRBV19 | - | CASSIVRASATNEKLFF | TGTGCCAGTAGTATCGTGAGGGCCTCCGCAACTAATGAAAAACTGTTTTTT
- | TRBJ2-3 | TRBV19 | - | CASMGGGADTQYF | TGTGCCAGTATGGGAGGGGGCGCAGATACGCAGTATTTT
- | TRBJ1-2 | TRBV6-2/TRBV6-3 | - | CASSYPRQASYGYTF | TGTGCCAGCAGTTACCCCAGACAGGCAAGCTATGGCTACACCTTC
TRBD1 | TRBJ1-5 | TRBV7-2 | - | CASSVTGGGYLPQHF | TGTGCCAGCAGCGTAACAGGGGGCGGGTATCTGCCCCAGCATTTT
- | TRBJ2-1 | TRBV7-9 | - | CASSLVGRKNEQFF | TGTGCCAGCAGCTTAGTGGGCAGGAAAAATGAGCAGTTCTTC
- | TRBJ1-4 | TRBV12-3/TRBV12-4 | - | CASSFNEKLFF | TGTGCCAGCAGTTTTAATGAAAAACTGTTTTTT
TRBD1 | TRBJ1-1 | TRBV20-1 | - | CSASGTGRGTEAFF | TGCAGTGCTAGTGGGACAGGGCGAGGCACTGAAGCTTTCTTT
TRBD2 | TRBJ2-2 | TRBV7-2 | - | CASSTQRGDTGELFF | TGTGCCAGCAGCACCCAGCGGGGGGATACCGGGGAGCTGTTTTTT
TRBD1 | TRBJ1-1 | TRBV6-2/TRBV6-3 | - | CASSSGQGARTEAFF | TGTGCCAGCAGTTCAGGACAGGGGGCTCGAACTGAAGCTTTCTTT
- | TRBJ2-3 | TRBV5-1 | - | CASSYGADTATDTQYF | TGCGCCAGCAGCTACGGAGCGGATACCGCCACAGATACGCAGTATTTT
- | TRBJ1-3 | TRBV5-3 | - | CARSSRTSGNTIYF | TGTGCCAGAAGCTCTAGGACCTCTGGAAACACCATATATTTT
TRBD1 | TRBJ1-6 | TRBV30 | few | CAWSPSDRKNSPLHF | TGTGCCTGGAGTCCGTCGGACAGGAAAAATTCACCCCTCCACTTT
- | TRBJ1-3 | TRBV6-1 | - | CASSEPGGNDGNTIYF | TGTGCCAGCAGTGAGCCGGGGGGCAACGACGGAAACACCATATATTTT
- | TRBJ2-5 | TRBV9 | - | CASSVAGALETQYF | TGTGCCAGCAGCGTCGCCGGGGCTTTAGAGACCCAGTACTTC
- | TRBJ1-1 | TRBV11-3 | - | CASTRTEAFF | TGTGCCAGCACCCGAACTGAAGCTTTCTTT
- | TRBJ1-2 | TRBV7-8 | - | CASSLASKDYGYTF | TGTGCCAGCAGCTTAGCCTCCAAGGACTATGGCTACACCTTC
- | TRBJ2-4 | TRBV7-2 | once | CASSLSRGRNIQYF | TGTGCCAGCAGCTTATCCCGGGGCCGGAACATTCAGTACTTC
- | TRBJ1-2 | TRBV27 | - | CASSPTTSRGGYTF | TGTGCCAGCAGTCCCACGACTTCCAGGGGTGGCTACACCTTC
- | TRBJ2-7 | TRBV7-2 | - | CASSLDRITEQYF | TGTGCCAGCAGCTTGGACAGAATAACTGAGCAGTACTTC
TRBD1 | TRBJ1-3 | TRBV29-1 | once | CSVVGTGYGDTIYF | TGCAGCGTTGTGGGGACAGGGTACGGAGACACCATATATTTT
- | TRBJ1-6 | TRBV11-2 | - | CASSLSPWSPLHF | TGTGCCAGCAGCTTAAGTCCATGGTCACCCCTCCACTTT
- | TRBJ2-5 | TRBV18 | - | CASSPDRGVETQYF | TGTGCCAGCTCACCCGATCGGGGAGTTGAGACCCAGTACTTC
- | TRBJ1-2 | TRBV5-6 | - | CASSPENVYGYTF | TGTGCCAGCAGCCCGGAGAACGTCTATGGCTACACCTTC
- | TRBJ2-1 | TRBV11-3 | - | CASSSPVTNEQFF | TGTGCCAGCAGCTCCCCGGTCACCAATGAGCAGTTCTTC
TRBD2 | TRBJ2-7 | TRBV6-1 | - | CASSETGQDLILPGGTSGAEQYF | TGTGCCAGCAGTGAAACGGGCCAGGACTTAATACTGCCGGGTGGGACTAGCGGCGCCGAGCAGTACTTC
- | TRBJ2-7 | TRBV18 | - | CASSPTDRGREQYF | TGTGCCAGCTCACCAACGGACAGAGGACGGGAGCAGTACTTC
- | TRBJ2-5 | TRBV4-3 | - | CASSQDITTEETQYF | TGCGCCAGCAGCCAAGATATAACTACAGAAGAGACCCAGTACTTC
- | TRBJ2-3 | TRBV2 | - | CASRNSSGLPTQYF | TGTGCCAGCAGGAACTCTTCGGGACTCCCTACGCAGTATTTT
- | TRBJ1-5 | TRBV7-2 | - | CASSLTWGANQPQHF | TGTGCCAGCAGCTTAACCTGGGGGGCGAATCAGCCCCAGCATTTT
- | TRBJ1-6 | TRBV27 | - | CASSPQGLSYNSPLHF | TGTGCCAGCAGTCCCCAGGGGCTCTCCTATAATTCACCCCTCCACTTT